The TCR beta chain under discussion was sequenced for a study of shared clonotypes between healthy human individuals. Broader study findings: The authors expected sequencing depth to affect clonotype sharing among donors. Limitation of the genetic and exposure-history diversity represented came from the few donors.

Caucasian adults living in Nashville, Tennessee, provided all samples. In the authors' workflow: Filtering differed because ImmunoSEQ produced junction-only sequences that carried no quality scores. Sequencing used immunoSEQ multiplex PCR; TCRdb keeps in-frame clones, though not all of them. That table furnishes V, J and clone size, whereas the DNA furnished D and trimming. The sample holds about 1.5 million clones, approximately 97% seen once. CDR3 length: 15 amino acids. Trimming took off 0 bases at V and 4 bases at J, with 12 bases between the two ends. CDR1 is SNHLY, CDR2 FYNNEI, per germline. For this clone: The antigen remains unidentified.

The chain is built from TRBV2 and TRBJ1-2; D is ambiguous. Input material: naive CD4+ T cells sorted from blood. The subset is: CD45RA+ positively selected. This receptor was taken from a man aged 25 to 40 in good health. The CDR3 nucleotides read TGTGCCAGCAGTGAAGCTGGAACGATCCCCTATGGCTACACCTTC. Its protein product is CASSEAGTIPYGYTF. The full variable domain, its missing parts supplied by reference TRBV2 and TRBJ1-2, is EPEVTQTPSHQVTQMGQEVILRCVPISNHLYFYWYRQILGQKVEFLVSFYNNEISEKSEIFDDQFSVERPDGSNFTLKIRSTKLEDSAMYFCASSEAGTIPYGYTFGSGTRLTVV.